Following are 29 T cell receptor beta chains from one sample sequenced in a study of control samples from healthy donors and cancer patients. Profiling relied on immunoSEQ multiplex PCR, and the TCRdb table lists in-frame clones only, not all of them. The data hold roughly 130,000 clones, with roughly 90% observed a single time. The sample consisted of blood. Source of these receptors: a man aged 25-45 years in good health.

The chain joins TRBV28 to TRBJ1-5; a weak D match, TRBD1 (5 bases). Per the germline V gene, CDR1 is MDHEN and CDR2 is SYDVKM. V lost 5 bases and J lost 2, with 13 bases in between. The CDR3 covers 15 residues. The CDR3 nucleotides are TGTGCCAGCAGTCCGAAGGGGATCGGCAATCAGCCCCAGCATTTT. Encoded protein: CASSPKGIGNQPQHF.

This clone was recorded once. Here the CDR3 reads CASSYSGAGGPNEQFF. CDR3 coding DNA: TGTGCCAGCAGTTACTCGGGGGCGGGAGGGCCGAATGAGCAGTTCTTC. V and J are TRBV6-5 and TRBJ2-1; 9 bases are shared with TRBD2. The germline gives CDR1 MNHEY, CDR2 SVGAGI. Trimming took 0 bases from V and 7 from J; bases not matched to a gene: 7. The CDR3 runs 16 residues.

The rearrangement links TRBV7-2 to TRBJ2-1, with 16 bases matching TRBD2. The CDR3 is 17 amino acids. Trimming at V came to 4 bases and at J to 10 bases, leaving 10 bases not matched to a gene. Germline loops: CDR1 SGHTA, CDR2 FQGNSA. CDR3 sequence (DNA): TGTGCCAGCAGCTCACGGCCGGGACTAGCGGGAGGGGGGGAGCAGTTCTTC. Translated, it gives CASSSRPGLAGGGEQFF.

V and J are TRBV29-1 and TRBJ2-3, with 7 nucleotides matching TRBD2. The CDR3 spans 15 residues. V was clipped by 4 bases and J by 1 base; unmatched bases: 8. The V gene's germline CDR1 is SQVTM and CDR2 ANQGSEA. CDR3 amino acids: CSVVGRKSRTDTQYF. The CDR3 DNA is TGCAGCGTTGTCGGGAGGAAAAGTCGCACAGATACGCAGTATTTT.

The rearrangement uses TRBV6-5 and TRBJ1-2; weak D call: TRBD1 (6 bases). This CDR3 region has 13 residues. Trimming cost V 10 bases and J 8 bases, with 20 bases left between them. The germline V gene has CDR1 MNHEY and CDR2 SVGAGI. The DNA of the CDR3 is TGTGCCATCAACTCTAGGGGGGACGGAGGCTACACCTTC. Translation: CAINSRGDGGYTF.

The table lists this clone with a count of one. V usage is TRBV6-5 and J usage is TRBJ2-7, with 12 nucleotides matching TRBD1. The ends lost 8 bases at V and 3 bases at J; junction bases unmatched: 8. CDR3 length: 15 amino acids. Germline CDR1 MNHEY, CDR2 SVGAGI. CDR3 in amino acids: CASFSGTGGVYEQYF. DNA for the CDR3: TGTGCCAGCTTCTCAGGGACAGGGGGCGTCTACGAGCAGTACTTC.

The V call is TRBV28, the J call TRBJ2-3, with D perhaps TRBD1 (6 bases). CDR1 MDHEN and CDR2 SYDVKM come from the germline V gene. This CDR3 contains 14 residues. Trimming took off 2 bases at V and 9 bases at J, with 15 bases between the two ends. CDR3 nucleotides: TGTGCCAGCAGTTTAACAACAGGGATGGGGACGCAGTATTTT. Translation gives CASSLTTGMGTQYF.

The rearrangement links TRBV14 to TRBJ1-1; D is uncertain. CDR3 size: 13 residues. Trimming pared 3 bases from V and 4 bases from J, leaving 9 bases between. The germline gives CDR1 SGHDN, CDR2 FVKESK. CDR3 in DNA: TGTGCCAGCAGCCATACCCTAGGCACTGAAGCTTTCTTT. Amino acids: CASSHTLGTEAFF.

V and J are TRBV3-1 (or the pseudogene TRBV3-2) and TRBJ2-3, with 10 bases that match TRBD2. CDR1 and CDR2 from the germline V gene are LGHDT and YNNKEL (reference sequence). The CDR3 runs to 15 residues. J lost 2 bases, V lost 4 bases, and 3 bases had no gene match. The CDR3 sequence: CASSPLAGATDTQYF. The CDR3 DNA sequence: TGTGCCAGCAGCCCGCTAGCGGGGGCCACAGATACGCAGTATTTT.

This chain joins TRBV3-1 (or the pseudogene TRBV3-2) and TRBJ1-2, with 10 bases aligning to TRBD1. J lost 4 bases, V lost 3 bases, and 2 bases had no gene match. This CDR3 is built from 14 residues. Germline loops: CDR1 LGHDT, CDR2 YNNKEL (reference sequence). The CDR3 is CASSQGQGSYGYTF. The CDR3 nucleotides are TGTGCCAGCAGCCAGGGACAGGGGAGCTATGGCTACACCTTC.

V and J are TRBV7-8 and TRBJ2-3; 7 nucleotides line up with TRBD1. The CDR3 is 15 residues long. The germline V gene encodes CDR1 SGHVS and CDR2 FQNEAQ. V lost 4 bases, J lost 4 bases, and 8 bases stayed unmatched. The CDR3 DNA sequence: TGTGCCAGCAGCTCCCAGACAGGGTTCCCAGATACGCAGTATTTT. Translation: CASSSQTGFPDTQYF.

The V gene is TRBV11-1, the J gene TRBJ2-5; 7 nucleotides align to TRBD1. This CDR3 contains 13 residues. J was trimmed by 5 bases and V by 5 bases; bases with no gene match: 5. Germline CDR1 is SGHAT and CDR2 is FQDESV (reference sequence). In nucleotides, the CDR3 is TGTGCCAGCAGCCCGGACAGGAGGGAGACCCAGTACTTC. It yields the protein CASSPDRRETQYF.

The chain recombines TRBV9 with TRBJ1-6, with a tentative D call TRBD1 (6 bases). Per germline, CDR1 SGDLS and CDR2 YYNGEE. CDR3 length: 14 residues. V gave up 4 bases and J gave up 13 bases, with 18 bases separating them. This CDR3 is CASSPGTWTFPLHF. The CDR3 bases are TGTGCCAGCAGCCCCGGGACATGGACTTTCCCCCTCCACTTT.

The J gene is TRBJ1-4, the V gene TRBV5-7, with a tentative D call TRBD1 (6 bases). Being an ORF, TRBV5-7 has a function that is uncertain. The CDR3 consists of 14 residues. V was trimmed by 7 bases and J by 6 bases, leaving 16 bases between them. The CDR3 spells CASFRDTAYEKLFF. CDR3 in DNA: TGTGCCAGCTTCCGGGACACGGCCTATGAAAAACTGTTTTTT.

The V and J genes are TRBV7-9 and TRBJ1-2, with 7 positions matching TRBD1. CDR3 length: 16 residues. In germline, CDR1 is SEHNR, CDR2 FQNEAQ (reference sequence). The V segment lost 0 bases and the J segment 6 bases; nucleotides outside the gene matches: 10. The CDR3 spells CASSLAPRQGTDGYTF. As DNA, the CDR3 is TGTGCCAGCAGCTTAGCACCCCGACAGGGTACGGATGGCTACACCTTC. The full variable domain, completed using reference TRBV7-9 and TRBJ1-2, is DTGVSQNPRHKITKRGQNVTFRCDPISEHNRLYWYRQTLGQGPEFLTYFQNEAQLEKSRLLSDRFSAERPKGSFSTLEIQRTEQGDSAMYLCASSLAPRQGTDGYTFGSGTRLTVV.

The V gene is TRBV27, the J gene TRBJ2-7, with a weak D call TRBD2 (5 bases). V was clipped by 5 bases and J by 4 bases, with 6 bases between them. The CDR3 runs 11 residues. Per germline, CDR1 MNHEY and CDR2 SMNVEV (reference sequence). CDR3 residues: CASSRGYEQYF. CDR3 bases: TGTGCCAGCAGTCGGGGTTACGAGCAGTACTTC.

The chain combines TRBV4-1 with TRBJ2-1, with D perhaps matching TRBD2 (5 bases). The CDR3 covers 16 residues. V lost 2 bases and J 7 bases, leaving 18 bases between the germline ends. Germline loops: CDR1 MGHRA, CDR2 YSYEKL. The CDR3 nucleotides are TGCGCCAGCAGCCAAAATCCCGGCGCCGGCGGGAATGAGCAGTTCTTC. Residues: CASSQNPGAGGNEQFF.

This clone appeared once. The chain recombines TRBV24-1 with TRBJ1-2; no firm D call. Germline loops: CDR1 KGHDR, CDR2 SFDVKD. Trimming took off 2 bases at V and 1 base at J, with 7 bases between the two ends. The CDR3 has 14 residues. CDR3 amino acids: CATSDSTDNYGYTF. Written as DNA, the CDR3 is TGTGCCACCAGTGATTCGACGGATAACTATGGCTACACCTTC.

The chain recombines TRBV15 with TRBJ1-5; D is unclear. The CDR3 totals 15 residues. Germline CDR1 reads LNHNV; CDR2 reads YYDKDF (reference sequence). V lost 1 base and J 1 base, leaving 8 bases between the germline ends. The CDR3 coding sequence is TGTGCCACCAGCAGAGGACACGCCAGCAATCAGCCCCAGCATTTT. Translation: CATSRGHASNQPQHF.

This clone was counted between two and nine times. V usage is TRBV2 and J usage is TRBJ1-2; no reliable D call. Germline V gene data show CDR1 as SNHLY and CDR2 as FYNNEI. This CDR3 has 13 residues. The V gene lost 7 bases and the J gene lost 4 bases, with 13 bases spanning the gap. The CDR3 loop is CASKATFTYGYTF. CDR3 in DNA: TGTGCCAGCAAGGCCACCTTTACCTATGGCTACACCTTC.

V and J are TRBV5-8 and TRBJ1-3; maybe TRBD1 (5 bases). Deletions cut 3 bases from V and 0 bases from J, with 16 bases between. CDR3 length equals 17 residues. The germline V gene has CDR1 SGHTS and CDR2 YDEGEE. This CDR3 is CASSYGVGRNSGNTIYF. The CDR3 region has the DNA TGTGCCAGCAGCTATGGTGTGGGACGCAACTCTGGAAACACCATATATTTT. Full variable domain (remainder filled in from reference TRBV5-8 and TRBJ1-3): EAGVTQSPTHLIKTRGQQATLRCSPISGHTSVYWYQQALGLGLQFLLWYDEGEERNRGNFPPRFSGRQFPNYSSELNVNALELEDSALYLCASSYGVGRNSGNTIYFGEGSWLTVV.

The chain has TRBV27 and TRBJ2-1; D might be TRBD2 (5 bases). The length of the CDR3 is 14 residues. Germline values: CDR1 MNHEY, CDR2 SMNVEV (reference sequence). Trimming pared 4 bases from V and 5 bases from J, leaving 12 bases between. DNA for the CDR3: TGTGCCAGCAGTTCCAAGGAAGCGGACAATGAGCAGTTCTTC. Translated: CASSSKEADNEQFF.

CDR3 sequence reads: CASSRGGRQDTQYF. The CDR3 region has the DNA TGTGCCAGCTCACGAGGGGGTCGGCAAGATACGCAGTATTTT. This rearrangement joins TRBV18 to TRBJ2-3, with D maybe TRBD1 (6 bases). Trimming removed 4 bases from V and 5 bases from J, with 13 bases in between. CDR3 length: 14 amino acids. CDR1 and CDR2 from the germline V gene are KGHSH and LQKENI.

The V and J genes are TRBV28 and TRBJ1-1; D not certain. Germline V gene data show CDR1 as MDHEN and CDR2 as SYDVKM. Trimming removed 1 base at V and 6 bases at J, with 6 bases between. CDR3 length: 12 residues. For the CDR3, the DNA is TGTGCCAGCAGTTTATTTCCCCCTGAAGCTTTCTTT. Encoded protein: CASSLFPPEAFF.

The chain joins TRBV5-4 to TRBJ2-2; D is uncertain. CDR1 and CDR2 from the germline V gene are SGHNT and YYREEE (reference sequence). V was shortened by 2 bases and J by 0 bases, with 5 bases between the two germline ends. The CDR3 runs to 14 residues. The CDR3 nucleotides read TGTGCCAGCAGCTTTTCCCCGAACACCGGGGAGCTGTTTTTT. This translates into CASSFSPNTGELFF.

The CDR3 coding sequence is TGCGCCAGCAGCCCCAGGGACCGGTGGACTGAAGCTTTCTTT. Protein sequence: CASSPRDRWTEAFF. The V call is TRBV5-1, the J call TRBJ1-1; tentatively, D is TRBD1 (5 bases). V was trimmed by 4 bases and J by 5 bases, leaving 15 bases between them. CDR1 and CDR2 (germline): SGHRS, YFSETQ. The CDR3 is 14 residues long.

The chain recombines TRBV28 with TRBJ2-7; 15 bases fit TRBD2. The CDR3 loop spans 16 amino acids. V shed 6 bases, J shed 2 bases, and the junction held 5 bases outside the gene matches. Germline CDR1 and CDR2: MDHEN and SYDVKM. The CDR3 loop reads CASRGLAGGPTYEQYF. In DNA, the CDR3 is TGTGCCAGCAGAGGACTAGCGGGAGGGCCAACCTACGAGCAGTACTTC.

This clone turned up a few times. The chain uses TRBV11-3 and TRBJ2-2, with 9 bases that match TRBD2. The germline V gene has CDR1 SGHNT and CDR2 YENEEA. This CDR3 contains 18 residues. J gave up 4 bases and V 2 bases, and 11 bases lay outside the gene matches. CDR3 amino acids: CASSLYSGSGGRTGELFF. CDR3 coding DNA: TGTGCCAGCAGCTTATATAGCGGTAGCGGGGGACGCACCGGGGAGCTGTTTTTT.

The chain carries TRBV28 and TRBJ1-2; D not certain. The CDR3 sequence is 15 residues long. CDR1 is MDHEN, CDR2 SYDVKM, per germline. The V and J ends lost 6 bases and 8 bases respectively, with 22 bases between them. This CDR3 is CASSLNSGFLRGYTF. The DNA for the CDR3 is TGTGCCAGCAGCCTCAATTCGGGGTTCTTACGGGGCTACACCTTC.